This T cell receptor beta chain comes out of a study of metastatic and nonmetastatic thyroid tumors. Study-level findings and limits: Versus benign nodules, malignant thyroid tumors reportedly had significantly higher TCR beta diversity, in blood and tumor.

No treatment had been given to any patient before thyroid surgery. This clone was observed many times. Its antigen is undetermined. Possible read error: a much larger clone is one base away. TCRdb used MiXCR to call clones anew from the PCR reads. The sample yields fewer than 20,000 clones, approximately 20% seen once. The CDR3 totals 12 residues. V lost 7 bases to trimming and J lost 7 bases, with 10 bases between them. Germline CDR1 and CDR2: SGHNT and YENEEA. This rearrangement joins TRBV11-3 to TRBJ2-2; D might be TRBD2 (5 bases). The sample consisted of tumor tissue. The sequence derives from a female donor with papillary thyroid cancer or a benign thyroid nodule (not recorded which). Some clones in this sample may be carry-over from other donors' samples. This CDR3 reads CASTRLSGELFF. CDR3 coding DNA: TGTGCCAGCACCCGACTAAGCGGGGAGCTGTTTTTT.